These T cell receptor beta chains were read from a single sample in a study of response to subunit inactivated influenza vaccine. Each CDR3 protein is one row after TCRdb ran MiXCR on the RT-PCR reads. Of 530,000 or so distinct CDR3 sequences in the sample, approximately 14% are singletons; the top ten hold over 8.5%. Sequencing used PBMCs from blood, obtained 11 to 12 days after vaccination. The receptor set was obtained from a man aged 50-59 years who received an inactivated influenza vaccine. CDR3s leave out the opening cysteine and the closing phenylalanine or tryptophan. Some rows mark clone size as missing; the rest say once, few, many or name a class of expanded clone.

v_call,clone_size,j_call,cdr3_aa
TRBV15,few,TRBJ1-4,ATSVGGQGSEKLF
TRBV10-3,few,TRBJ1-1,AIRGDRAVNTEAF
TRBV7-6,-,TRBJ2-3,ASSRRQAGFDTQY
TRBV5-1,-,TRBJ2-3,ASSPWTSGRSDTQY
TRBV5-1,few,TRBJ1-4,ASSRGGLREKLF
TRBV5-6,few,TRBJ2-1,ASSSPYAGTGPEQF
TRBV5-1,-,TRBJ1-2,ASSPTEQNYGYT
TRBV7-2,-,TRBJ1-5,ASANSGPQH
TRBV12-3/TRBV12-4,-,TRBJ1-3,ASSFVRGNSGNTIY
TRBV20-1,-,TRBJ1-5,SARDAGANQPQH
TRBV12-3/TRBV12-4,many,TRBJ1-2,ASSLGVSGGYT
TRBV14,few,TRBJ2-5,ASSQAAGHPDRTQY
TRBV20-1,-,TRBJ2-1,SAKTSGRNEQF
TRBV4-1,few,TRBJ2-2,ASSFWTSGGPNTGELF
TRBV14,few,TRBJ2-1,ASSQELGRYEQF
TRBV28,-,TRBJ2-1,ASSYPGRDEQF
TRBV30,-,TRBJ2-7,AWKVGYEQY
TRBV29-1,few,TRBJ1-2,SVQGQGAPGYT
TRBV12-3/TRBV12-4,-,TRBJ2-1,ASRGTSGRFYEQF
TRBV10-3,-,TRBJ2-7,AISELAGGPSYEQY
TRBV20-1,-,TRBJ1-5,SARDNRLTGQPQH
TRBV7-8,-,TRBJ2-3,ASSLDRSSYTQY
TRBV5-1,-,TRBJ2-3,ASSLGARTSGIRTDTQY
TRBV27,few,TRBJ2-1,ASNYRGTPYNEQF
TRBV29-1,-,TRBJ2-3,SVEESGGSTDTQY
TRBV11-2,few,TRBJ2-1,ASSFILAGGDNEQF
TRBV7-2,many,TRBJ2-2,ASSLWGQNTGELF
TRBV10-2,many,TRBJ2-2,ASRPMTVANTGELF
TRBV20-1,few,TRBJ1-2,SAPRISNGYT
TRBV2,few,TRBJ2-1,ASSAGTGGGNEQF
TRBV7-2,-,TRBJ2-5,ASSLGLAGYQETQY